The 15 T cell receptor beta chains given below trace back to one sample, sequenced in a study of T cell changes during pregnancy in multiple sclerosis. Generated by immunoSEQ multiplex PCR, the TCRdb table keeps only in-frame clones and is missing some. The table records about 38,000 clones, roughly 91% of them present only once. This material consisted of CD4+ T cells from peripheral blood mononuclear cells, taken after pregnancy. Receptor source: a female donor in good health, enrolled as a control in a pregnancy study.

The V call is TRBV7-2, the J call TRBJ1-2; TRBD1 matches at 7 bases. In germline, CDR1 is SGHTA, CDR2 FQGNSA. The junction had 11 bases not matched to a gene; V was cut back by 5 bases and J by 8 bases. This CDR3 has 14 amino acids. The CDR3 loop is CASSVGQALWGYTF. The CDR3 nucleotides are TGTGCCAGCAGCGTTGGACAGGCCTTATGGGGCTACACCTTC.

This chain links TRBV9 with TRBJ1-3; D is ambiguous. The CDR3 length is 15 residues. V was trimmed by 0 bases and J by 1 base, leaving 8 bases between them. In germline, CDR1 is SGDLS, CDR2 YYNGEE. The CDR3 is CASSVVPGSGNTIYF. The CDR3 DNA follows: TGTGCCAGCAGCGTAGTTCCAGGTTCTGGAAACACCATATATTTT.

This clone was detected only once. V gene TRBV7-9 combines with J gene TRBJ2-1; 10 nucleotides agree with TRBD2. Trimming cost V 7 bases and J 6 bases; bases outside gene matches: 12. Germline V lookup: CDR1 SEHNR, CDR2 FQNEAQ (reference sequence). The CDR3 has 16 amino acids. The CDR3 spells CASTILAGASGNEQFF. As DNA, the CDR3 is TGTGCCAGCACGATTCTAGCGGGGGCCTCGGGCAATGAGCAGTTCTTC. Based on the CDR3 plus reference TRBV7-9 and TRBJ2-1, the full variable domain is DTGVSQNPRHKITKRGQNVTFRCDPISEHNRLYWYRQTLGQGPEFLTYFQNEAQLEKSRLLSDRFSAERPKGSFSTLEIQRTEQGDSAMYLCASTILAGASGNEQFFGPGTRLTVL.

The V gene is TRBV5-1, the J gene TRBJ1-1; 8 bases agree with TRBD1. The CDR3 has 14 residues. The V segment lost 4 bases and the J segment 0 bases; nucleotides outside the gene matches: 2. Per the germline V gene, CDR1 is SGHRS and CDR2 is YFSETQ. The CDR3 DNA reads as TGCGCCAGCAGCCTGACAGGGGTGAACACTGAAGCTTTCTTT. It translates to CASSLTGVNTEAFF.

This chain links TRBV9 with TRBJ2-3, with TRBD2 matching 10 bases. Trimming at V came to 0 bases and at J to 5 bases, leaving 12 bases not matched to a gene. The CDR3 consists of 18 residues. Germline V gene data show CDR1 as SGDLS and CDR2 as YYNGEE. CDR3 DNA: TGTGCCAGCAGCGTAGCTCTGTGGGCTAGCGGGAGTCTAGATACGCAGTATTTT. Encoded protein: CASSVALWASGSLDTQYF. Full variable domain (remainder filled in from reference TRBV9 and TRBJ2-3): DSGVTQTPKHLITATGQRVTLRCSPRSGDLSVYWYQQSLDQGLQFLIQYYNGEERAKGNILERFSAQQFPDLHSELNLSSLELGDSALYFCASSVALWASGSLDTQYFGPGTRLTVL.

Note on this clone: At one boundary the junction diverges from the germline segment, which might be a read error. The V call is TRBV11-2, the J call TRBJ2-5, with a possible D match to TRBD2 (6 bases). Germline-derived CDR1 and CDR2 are SGHAT and FQNNGV. The CDR3 is made up of 12 amino acids. CDR3 in amino acids: CASSLQTSLEDF. The CDR3, as DNA: TGTGCCAGCAGCTTGCAAACTAGCTTGGAGGACTTC. Full variable domain (outside the CDR3, taken from reference TRBV11-2 and TRBJ2-5): EAGVAQSPRYKIIEKRQSVAFWCNPISGHATLYWYQQILGQGPKLLIQFQNNGVVDDSQLPKDRFSAERLKGVDSTLKIQPAKLEDSAVYLCASSLQTSLEDFGPGTRLLVL.

The chain uses TRBV6-6 and TRBJ2-3, with D unclear. The CDR3 has 15 residues. Germline V CDR1 and CDR2: MNHNY, SVGAGI (reference sequence). Trimming took 6 bases from V and 2 from J, leaving 15 bases between them. The CDR3 reads CASSLRIGFTDTQYF. DNA for the CDR3: TGTGCCAGCAGCCTACGAATCGGGTTCACAGATACGCAGTATTTT.

The V and J genes are TRBV19 and TRBJ2-3, with a possible D match to TRBD2 (5 bases). Trimming took 0 bases from V and 2 from J, leaving 9 bases between them. This CDR3 is built from 15 residues. Germline V lookup: CDR1 LNHDA, CDR2 SQIVND (reference sequence). CDR3 nucleotides: TGTGCCAGTAGTATAGAAGCGGCGCACACAGATACGCAGTATTTT. This sequence encodes CASSIEAAHTDTQYF. The full variable domain, completed using reference TRBV19 and TRBJ2-3, is DGGITQSPKYLFRKEGQNVTLSCEQNLNHDAMYWYRQDPGQGLRLIYYSQIVNDFQKGDIAEGYSVSREKKESFPLTVTSAQKNPTAFYLCASSIEAAHTDTQYFGPGTRLTVL.

The chain links TRBV27 to TRBJ2-5; 13 bases agree with TRBD2. V was pared by 7 bases and J by 4 bases, with 9 bases of the junction left unmatched. The CDR3 has 16 residues. Germline V gene lookup returns CDR1 MNHEY and CDR2 SMNVEV (reference sequence). As DNA, the CDR3 is TGTGCCAGCACCACACCACTAGCGGGGGGGCGAGAGACCCAGTACTTC. This translates into CASTTPLAGGRETQYF.

This clone was counted a few times. The chain is built from TRBV7-9 and TRBJ2-2; 11 nucleotides match TRBD2. V lost 4 bases to trimming and J lost 3 bases; unmatched junction nucleotides: 10. Germline assignment: CDR1 SEHNR and CDR2 FQNEAQ (reference sequence). The CDR3 has 18 amino acids. In nucleotides, the CDR3 is TGTGCCAGCAGCTACGAAACCCTAGCGGGGGGTCACACCGGGGAGCTGTTTTTT. This gives the protein CASSYETLAGGHTGELFF.

V is TRBV30 and J is TRBJ2-2; D gene uncertain. Germline V gene lookup returns CDR1 GTSNPN and CDR2 SVGIG (reference sequence). This CDR3 is built from 13 residues. With 1 base removed from V and 3 bases from J, the gap between germline ends came to 6 bases. The CDR3 region is CAWSALYTGELFF. For the CDR3, the DNA is TGTGCCTGGAGTGCCCTCTACACCGGGGAGCTGTTTTTT.

The chain couples TRBV5-1 to TRBJ1-5; D not resolved. Germline-derived CDR1 and CDR2 are SGHRS and YFSETQ. The CDR3 spans 16 residues. Between the trimmed V and J ends, which lost 0 bases and 0 bases, there was a span of 10 bases. This CDR3 is CASSLGHLDSNQPQHF. The CDR3, as DNA: TGCGCCAGCAGCTTGGGACACCTTGATAGCAATCAGCCCCAGCATTTT.

This clone was detected once. The chain links TRBV30 to TRBJ2-1; 7 nucleotides align to TRBD1. V gave up 8 bases and J gave up 9 bases; unmatched junction bases: 13. This CDR3 has 13 residues. The germline V gene encodes CDR1 GTSNPN and CDR2 SVGIG (reference sequence). Here the CDR3 reads CAASDRVGSEQFF. CDR3 sequence (DNA): TGTGCCGCTTCCGACAGGGTTGGGAGTGAGCAGTTCTTC. The full variable domain, in which reference TRBV30 and TRBJ2-1 provide the parts outside the CDR3, is SQTIHQWPATLVQPVGSPLSLECTVEGTSNPNLYWYRQAAGRGLQLLFYSVGIGQISSEVPQNLSASRPQDRQFILSSKKLLLSDSGFYLCAASDRVGSEQFFGPGTRLTVL.

The rearrangement links TRBV10-3 to TRBJ2-5, with D uncertain. This CDR3 is built from 15 residues. CDR1 ENHRY and CDR2 SYGVKD come from the germline V gene. V dropped 3 bases and J dropped 2 bases, with 13 bases sitting between them. The CDR3, as DNA: TGTGCCATCAGTGACTCACCCCGGAGACAAGAGACCCAGTACTTC. It is translated as CAISDSPRRQETQYF.

The chain has TRBV11-3 and TRBJ2-3; 9 bases are a match to TRBD1. With 5 bases clipped from V and 6 bases from J, the junction kept 9 bases outside the gene matches. CDR1 SGHNT and CDR2 YENEEA come from the germline V gene. The CDR3 length is 15 residues. This CDR3 reads CASSVGQGSTDTQYF. The CDR3 region has the DNA TGTGCCAGCAGCGTAGGACAGGGGTCCACCGATACGCAGTATTTT. Full variable domain (missing parts from reference TRBV11-3 and TRBJ2-3): EAGVVQSPRYKIIEKKQPVAFWCNPISGHNTLYWYLQNLGQGPELLIRYENEEAVDDSQLPKDRFSAERLKGVDSTLKIQPAELGDSAVYLCASSVGQGSTDTQYFGPGTRLTVL.